One and the same sample provided the 14 T cell receptor beta chains below, sequenced in a study of T cells after yellow fever vaccination. MiXCR was run by TCRdb on the 5' RACE reads, yielding one entry per CDR3 protein. The sample holds roughly 400,000 distinct CDR3 sequences; approximately 19% are singletons and the top ten take about a sixth. The sample consisted of PBMCs, taken before the yellow fever booster vaccination. The receptors were sampled from a man between 18 and 35 years old who received the YFV17D yellow fever vaccine.

The rearrangement links TRBV7-2 to TRBJ1-5; D is unresolved. The germline gives CDR1 SGHTA, CDR2 FQGNSA. The CDR3 runs 16 residues. V lost 3 bases and J lost 0, with 12 bases in between. CDR3 nucleotides: TGTGCCAGCAGCTTCGTATTGGCGGGTAGCAATCAGCCCCAGCATTTT. Amino acid sequence: CASSFVLAGSNQPQHF.

Only a few counts were recorded for this clonotype. The rearrangement links TRBV7-9 to TRBJ1-2; D perhaps matches TRBD1 (5 bases). V lost 2 bases, J lost 10 bases, and 17 bases lay in between. The CDR3 is 14 amino acids. CDR1 and CDR2 from the germline V gene are SEHNR and FQNEAQ (reference sequence). Here the CDR3 reads CASSLMEGSTVYTF. In nucleotides, the CDR3 is TGTGCCAGCAGCTTAATGGAGGGGAGTACGGTCTACACCTTC. The whole variable domain, remainder taken from reference TRBV7-9 and TRBJ1-2, is DTGVSQNPRHKITKRGQNVTFRCDPISEHNRLYWYRQTLGQGPEFLTYFQNEAQLEKSRLLSDRFSAERPKGSFSTLEIQRTEQGDSAMYLCASSLMEGSTVYTFGSGTRLTVV.

The V call is TRBV18, the J call TRBJ1-5, with a tentative D call TRBD1 (6 bases). CDR3 size: 14 residues. V was trimmed by 5 bases and J by 0 bases, leaving 8 bases between them. The germline V gene encodes CDR1 KGHSH and CDR2 LQKENI. CDR3 amino acids: CASSWDNSNQPQHF. CDR3 nucleotide sequence: TGTGCCAGCTCATGGGACAATAGCAATCAGCCCCAGCATTTT. The variable domain in full, completed from reference TRBV18 and TRBJ1-5, reads NAGVMQNPRHLVRRRGQEARLRCSPMKGHSHVYWYRQLPEEGLKFMVYLQKENIIDESGMPKERFSAEFPKEGPSILRIQQVVRGDSAAYFCASSWDNSNQPQHFGDGTRLSIL.

There are a few counts of this clonotype. This chain joins TRBV27 and TRBJ1-4, with 8 positions matching TRBD1. V shed 0 bases, J shed 8 bases, and the junction held 5 bases outside the gene matches. From germline, CDR1 is MNHEY and CDR2 SMNVEV (reference sequence). CDR3 length: 15 amino acids. The CDR3 nucleotides are TGTGCCAGCAGTTTATCGGCAGGGGGCTACGAAAAACTGTTTTTT. Translation: CASSLSAGGYEKLFF.

This clonotype showed up just a few times. The chain uses TRBV29-1 and TRBJ2-1; 9 bases are a match to TRBD2. Germline V gene lookup returns CDR1 SQVTM and CDR2 ANQGSEA. This CDR3 region has 15 residues. The V gene end was trimmed by 1 base and the J gene end by 6 bases; junction bases not matched to a gene: 7. CDR3 DNA sequence: TGCAGCGTTGAAGCAGGGCGGGGGGGTATCAATGAGCAGTTCTTC. It translates to CSVEAGRGGINEQFF.

The V call is TRBV7-3, the J call TRBJ2-1, with TRBD2 matching over 8 bases. This CDR3 comprises 15 residues. V shed 5 bases, J shed 3 bases, and the junction held 6 bases outside the gene matches. Germline CDR1 and CDR2: SGHTA and FQGTGA. In DNA, the CDR3 is TGTGCCAGCAGCGCCACTAGCGGCCTCTACAATGAGCAGTTCTTC. It translates to CASSATSGLYNEQFF.

This clonotype has more than one count but fewer than ten. CDR3 DNA: TGTGCCAGCAGTACCCGGGACAGGGCACCCCTCCACTTT. It encodes CASSTRDRAPLHF. The chain links TRBV6-1 to TRBJ1-6, with 9 bases lining up with TRBD1. The V gene end was trimmed by 5 bases and the J gene end by 11 bases; junction bases not matched to a gene: 4. Germline loops: CDR1 MNHNS, CDR2 SASEGT. This CDR3 comprises 13 residues.

This clonotype has a handful of counts. The chain joins TRBV27 to TRBJ1-6, with TRBD1 matching over 7 bases. Losses at the gene ends were 7 bases for V and 7 bases for J; bases not matched to a gene: 10. The CDR3 covers 15 residues. CDR1 and CDR2 from the germline V gene are MNHEY and SMNVEV (reference sequence). For the CDR3, the DNA is TGTGCCAGCACCCTAGGGGGCAGGGGAAATTCACCCCTCCACTTT. It codes for CASTLGGRGNSPLHF.

This clonotype was observed at least ten times. The chain couples TRBV4-2 to TRBJ2-7; 8 nucleotides agree with TRBD2. CDR3 length: 16 residues. After removal of 3 bases from V and 3 bases from J, the junction contained 10 bases not matched to a gene. Germline assignment: CDR1 LGHNA and CDR2 YNFKEQ. Here the CDR3 reads CASSQATQRGSYEQYF. CDR3 DNA: TGTGCCAGCAGCCAGGCCACGCAGCGGGGGAGCTACGAGCAGTACTTC.

In its sample, this clonotype was seen many times. The J gene is TRBJ2-7, the V gene TRBV7-2; D may be TRBD2 (5 bases). Germline V gene data show CDR1 as SGHTA and CDR2 as FQGNSA. Trimming took 5 bases from V and 4 from J, leaving 9 bases between them. The CDR3 is 12 amino acids. The DNA of the CDR3 is TGTGCCAGCAGCCGGACTGGTTACGAGCAGTACTTC. Its protein product is CASSRTGYEQYF. Variable domain in full (rest from reference TRBV7-2 and TRBJ2-7): GAGVSQSPSNKVTEKGKDVELRCDPISGHTALYWYRQSLGQGLEFLIYFQGNSAPDKSGLPSDRFSAERTGGSVSTLTIQRTQQEDSAVYLCASSRTGYEQYFGPGTRLTVT.

This clonotype turned up a few times. This chain links TRBV6-1 with TRBJ2-5; no definite D call. Trimming stripped 1 base from V and 9 bases from J, with 18 bases between. This CDR3 region has 15 residues. Germline V gene data show CDR1 as MNHNS and CDR2 as SASEGT. The CDR3 DNA sequence: TGTGCCAGCAGTGAAGATGGCTATCGAATGAAATCCCAGTACTTC. It encodes CASSEDGYRMKSQYF.

This CDR3 reads CASSPEGIGEAFF. Here the CDR3 DNA reads TGCGCCAGCAGCCCCGAGGGCATCGGTGAAGCTTTCTTT. The chain employs TRBV4-3 and TRBJ1-1; D remains unclear. CDR1 is LGHNA, CDR2 YSLEER, per germline. The CDR3 sequence is 13 residues long. The V end was cut by 4 bases, the J end by 7 bases, with 13 bases between.

This clonotype showed up just a few times. The V and J genes are TRBV12-3 or TRBV12-4 and TRBJ2-7; TRBD1 is a possible D gene (6 bases). V was pared by 6 bases and J by 0 bases, with 15 bases between. The CDR3 has 15 amino acids. The chain's CDR3 is CASSSLGGSSYEQYF. The CDR3, as DNA: TGTGCCAGCAGCTCGCTAGGGGGTAGCTCCTACGAGCAGTACTTC.

J is TRBJ2-5 and V is TRBV11-2; no clear D gene. Germline values: CDR1 SGHAT, CDR2 FQNNGV. With 3 bases removed from V and 7 bases from J, the gap between germline ends came to 12 bases. The CDR3 has 13 amino acids. CDR3 residues: CASSLARSGTQYF. As DNA, the CDR3 is TGTGCCAGCAGCTTGGCACGGTCAGGGACCCAGTACTTC. The entire variable domain, with the rest obtained from reference TRBV11-2 and TRBJ2-5, is as follows: EAGVAQSPRYKIIEKRQSVAFWCNPISGHATLYWYQQILGQGPKLLIQFQNNGVVDDSQLPKDRFSAERLKGVDSTLKIQPAKLEDSAVYLCASSLARSGTQYFGPGTRLLVL.